A selection of T cell receptor beta chains follows, all from one sample in a study of OX40 agonist ivuxolimab in advanced cancers. Clones were read by immunoSEQ multiplex PCR, and TCRdb kept only the in-frame ones, dropping some. The sample lists tens of thousands of clones; roughly 76% were seen once. Specimen: CD4+ or CD8+ T cells sorted from blood, collected in a trial of the OX40 agonist ivuxolimab. These receptors originate from an adult with an advanced solid tumor such as melanoma, head and neck, liver or kidney cancer. Both conserved end residues are trimmed from each CDR3. The order of the fields is V gene, clone size, CDR3 length, J gene, CDR3 protein. Clone size is given for some rows only: seen once, a few or many times, or a class if the clone is expanded.

>TRBV18|-|11|TRBJ2-3
ASSPTFGDTQY
>TRBV6-6|-|13|TRBJ2-5
ASSYGGGTPETQY
>TRBV28|-|12|TRBJ1-2
ASSLLQGADGYT
>TRBV29-1|once|11|TRBJ2-3
SVEGGGTDTQY
>TRBV28|few|13|TRBJ2-7
ASSLLWPSSYEQY
>TRBV5-6|few|13|TRBJ2-5
ASSSDRTGVETQY
>TRBV7-6|-|14|TRBJ1-4
ASSPNNRGRGEKLF
>TRBV28|once|10|TRBJ2-3
ASTSDVDTQY
>TRBV27|-|11|TRBJ1-1
ASSRQGRTEAF
>TRBV5-1|-|11|TRBJ1-3
ASSFGDADTIY
>TRBV7-9|-|13|TRBJ2-6
ASSLRNSGANVLT
>TRBV27|-|14|TRBJ2-3
ASSLRLAGGVHYRY
>TRBV4-3|-|14|TRBJ2-3
ASSYSGLAGTDTQY
>TRBV2|-|15|TRBJ1-1
ASISRGFRNMNTEAF
>TRBV6-1|-|14|TRBJ2-7
ASSEAPSGGPYEQY
>TRBV11-3|-|14|TRBJ1-1
ASTYKPVGMNTEAF
>TRBV30|-|9|TRBJ1-4
AWSMTGKLF
>TRBV7-6|-|13|TRBJ1-6
ASSLSGGQNSPLH
>TRBV28|-|14|TRBJ1-1
ASSLWGQTGRTEAF
>TRBV6-1|-|13|TRBJ2-6
ASSEWSSGANVLT
>TRBV28|-|14|TRBJ2-3
ASSPSLAGSTDTQY
>TRBV7-7|-|13|TRBJ2-7
ASSLDRGIGSEQY
>TRBV7-2|-|11|TRBJ1-2
ASSSRGRGGYT
>TRBV11-2|few|13|TRBJ1-1
ASSVRGVQGTEAF
>TRBV4-3|-|13|TRBJ2-1
ASSHQRRSRDEQF
>TRBV2|-|12|TRBJ1-5
ASSEARRNQPQH
>TRBV30|-|11|TRBJ1-2
AWSGGVGLGYT
>TRBV6-5|-|13|TRBJ2-3
ASSYLQGVLDTQY
>TRBV7-8|-|14|TRBJ2-2
ASSETGGSLSGELF
>TRBV7-9|few|12|TRBJ2-3
ASSPRSGRDTQY
>TRBV6-5|-|11|TRBJ2-2
ASSRTGGGELF